Listed below are T cell receptor beta chains from one sample, sequenced in a study of T cell responses to AZD1222 COVID-19 vaccine. The data were produced by immunoSEQ multiplex PCR, yet TCRdb's version contains in-frame clones alone and is incomplete. The table lists roughly 180,000 clones, 85% to 95% of them singletons. The input for sequencing was peripheral blood, taken 28 days after the second AZD1222 dose. The receptors shown here come from an adult who received the AZD1222 COVID-19 vaccine. The CDR3 runs from the conserved cysteine through the conserved F or W. The D gene is left open where the match is weak. The listing skips clone size in some rows; elsewhere it reads once, few, many or a size class.

V gene	clone size	J gene	D gene	CDR3 length	CDR3 protein	CDR3 DNA
TRBV2	.	TRBJ2-1	.	11	CASSEYNEQFF	TGTGCCAGCAGTGAATACAATGAGCAGTTCTTC
TRBV6-5	once	TRBJ1-4	.	16	CASSYSRAPRNEKLFF	TGTGCCAGCAGTTACTCGAGGGCCCCTAGGAATGAAAAACTGTTTTTT
TRBV7-9	.	TRBJ2-1	TRBD2	19	CASSPQGLAGLSSYNEQFF	TGTGCCAGCAGCCCCCAAGGACTAGCGGGACTGAGCTCCTACAATGAGCAGTTCTTC
TRBV7-3	.	TRBJ1-1	TRBD1	16	CASSPNDRGKNTEAFF	TGTGCCAGCAGCCCGAATGACAGGGGAAAGAACACTGAAGCTTTCTTT
TRBV9	.	TRBJ2-3	.	18	CASSASPGWGSRTDTQYF	TGTGCCAGCTCCGCCTCGCCCGGGTGGGGGTCACGCACAGATACGCAGTATTTT
TRBV6-2/TRBV6-3	.	TRBJ2-1	TRBD2	14	CASSSGTNYNEQFF	TGTGCCAGCAGTTCCGGGACTAACTACAATGAGCAGTTCTTC
TRBV14	once	TRBJ2-7	.	13	CASSQVGSTKQYF	TGTGCCAGCAGCCAAGTCGGTTCTACGAAGCAGTACTTC
TRBV5-1	.	TRBJ1-1	.	14	CASSLVTLNTEAFF	TGCGCCAGCAGCTTGGTTACATTGAACACTGAAGCTTTCTTT
TRBV6-5	.	TRBJ2-7	TRBD1	14	CASSLGQRLGEQYF	TGTGCCAGCAGTTTGGGACAGCGACTGGGGGAGCAGTACTTC
TRBV6-1	.	TRBJ1-1	.	13	CASSERPNTEAFF	TGTGCCAGCAGTGAACGGCCGAACACTGAAGCTTTCTTT
TRBV6-5	once	TRBJ1-4	.	14	CASSYSVDSEKLFF	TGTGCCAGCAGTTACTCGGTAGACAGTGAAAAACTGTTTTTT
TRBV7-9	.	TRBJ2-7	.	14	CASSNARDSFEQYF	TGTGCCAGCAGTAATGCCCGTGACAGCTTCGAGCAGTACTTC
TRBV4-1	.	TRBJ1-6	.	17	CASSQLLEGAGNSPLHF	TGCGCCAGCAGCCAACTCCTAGAAGGGGCTGGAAATTCACCCCTCCACTTT
TRBV9	.	TRBJ1-2	.	16	CASSVGVGATLYGYTF	TGTGCCAGCAGCGTAGGAGTAGGGGCGACACTCTATGGCTACACCTTC
TRBV9	.	TRBJ2-2	TRBD2	17	CASSAPLAGTNTGELFF	TGTGCCAGCAGCGCCCCCCTAGCGGGGACGAACACCGGGGAGCTGTTTTTT
TRBV3-1/TRBV3-2	.	TRBJ1-2	.	14	CASGSVFLNYGYTF	TGTGCCAGCGGCTCAGTCTTTCTTAACTATGGCTACACCTTC
TRBV4-1	.	TRBJ1-4	.	16	CASSHLPTGLNEKLFF	TGCGCCAGCAGCCACCTTCCGACAGGCCTGAATGAAAAACTGTTTTTT
TRBV5-1	.	TRBJ2-2	.	15	CASSLSGVGPGELFF	TGCGCCAGCAGCTTGTCGGGGGTGGGCCCCGGGGAGCTGTTTTTT
TRBV6-1	few	TRBJ1-5	.	17	CASSGNPGRDPVQPQHF	TGTGCCAGCAGTGGTAACCCTGGTAGGGATCCTGTTCAGCCCCAGCATTTT
TRBV5-1	.	TRBJ1-2	TRBD1	15	CASSQRTGDNYGYTF	TGCGCCAGCAGCCAGCGGACAGGGGATAACTATGGCTACACCTTC
TRBV2	.	TRBJ1-3	TRBD1	15	CASSDTTQGANTIYF	TGTGCCAGCAGCGACACAACCCAGGGGGCGAACACCATATATTTT
TRBV24-1	.	TRBJ1-1	.	14	CATSDGQKNTEAFF	TGTGCCACCAGTGACGGACAGAAGAACACTGAAGCTTTCTTT
TRBV19	few	TRBJ1-2	.	13	CASSNTGVYGYTF	TGTGCCAGTAGTAATACAGGTGTCTATGGCTACACCTTC
TRBV9	.	TRBJ2-6	.	15	CASSVGTFGANVLTF	TGTGCCAGCAGCGTAGGGACGTTTGGGGCCAACGTCCTGACTTTC